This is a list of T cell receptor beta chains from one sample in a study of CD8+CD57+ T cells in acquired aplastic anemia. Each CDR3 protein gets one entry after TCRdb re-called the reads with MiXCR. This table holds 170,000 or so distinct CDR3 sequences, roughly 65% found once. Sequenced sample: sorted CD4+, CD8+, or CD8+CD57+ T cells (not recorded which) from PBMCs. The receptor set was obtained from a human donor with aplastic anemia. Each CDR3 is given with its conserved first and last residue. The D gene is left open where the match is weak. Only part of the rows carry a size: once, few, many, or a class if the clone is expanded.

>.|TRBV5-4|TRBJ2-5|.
CASSSGVQETQYF
TGTGCCAGCAGTTCCGGCGTCCAAGAGACCCAGTACTTC
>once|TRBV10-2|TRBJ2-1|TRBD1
CASSESGQGDNEQFF
TGCGCCAGCAGTGAGTCGGGACAGGGGGACAATGAGCAGTTCTTC
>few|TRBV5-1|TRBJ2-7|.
CASSDGSGGFYEQYF
TGCGCCAGCAGTGACGGGTCCGGCGGTTTTTACGAGCAGTACTTC
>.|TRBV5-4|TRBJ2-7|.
CASSNQGPLSYEQYF
TGTGCCAGCAGCAACCAGGGCCCCCTCTCCTACGAGCAGTACTTC
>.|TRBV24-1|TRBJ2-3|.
CATSDLRSGPSTDTQYF
TGTGCCACCAGTGATTTGCGTTCGGGACCTAGCACAGATACGCAGTATTTT
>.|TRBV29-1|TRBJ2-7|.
CSVVAGSYEQYF
TGCAGCGTTGTTGCAGGTTCCTACGAGCAGTACTTC
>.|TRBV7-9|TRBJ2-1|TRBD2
CASSLATSGDNEQFF
TGTGCCAGCAGCTTAGCGACTAGCGGGGACAATGAGCAGTTCTTC
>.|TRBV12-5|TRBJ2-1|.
CASSWEEVDEQFF
TGTGCCAGCAGTTGGGAGGAGGTCGATGAGCAGTTCTTC
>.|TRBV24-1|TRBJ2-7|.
CATSDPDSYEQYF
TGTGCCACCAGTGATCCCGACAGCTACGAGCAGTACTTC
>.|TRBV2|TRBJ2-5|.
CASSWAGNQETQYF
TGTGCCAGCAGTTGGGCGGGTAACCAAGAGACCCAGTACTTC